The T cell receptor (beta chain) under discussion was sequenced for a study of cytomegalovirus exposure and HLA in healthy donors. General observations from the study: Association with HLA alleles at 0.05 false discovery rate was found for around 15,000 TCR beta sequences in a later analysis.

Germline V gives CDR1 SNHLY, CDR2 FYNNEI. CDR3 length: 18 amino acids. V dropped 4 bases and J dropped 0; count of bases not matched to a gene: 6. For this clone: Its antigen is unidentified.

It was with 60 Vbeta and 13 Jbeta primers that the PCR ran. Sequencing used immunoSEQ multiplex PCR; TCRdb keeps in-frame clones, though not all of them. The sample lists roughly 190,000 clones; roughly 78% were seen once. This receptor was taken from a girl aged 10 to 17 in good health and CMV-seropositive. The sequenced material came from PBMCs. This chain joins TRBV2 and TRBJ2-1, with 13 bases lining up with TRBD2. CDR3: CASSGTSGGASSYNEQFF. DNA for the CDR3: TGTGCCAGCAGTGGTACTAGCGGGGGGGCAAGCTCCTACAATGAGCAGTTCTTC.